The 25 T cell receptor beta chains given below trace back to one sample, sequenced in a study of T cell repertoires in cytomegalovirus infection. These receptors are not linked to any known antigen. Using its own MiXCR run on the reads, TCRdb lists one record per CDR3 protein. The table has 140,000 to 150,000 distinct CDR3 sequences, roughly a third seen once. The material was CD8+ T cells from cultured PBMCs, obtained from culture after CMV antigen stimulation. Receptor source: a human donor in good health (CMV status not recorded). Some clones in this sample may be carry-over from other donors' samples.

This clonotype is classed as medium-sized. The V gene is TRBV24-1, the J gene TRBJ2-3, with 8 bases aligning to TRBD1. The J segment lost 5 bases and the V segment lost 3 bases, leaving 9 bases of the junction unmatched. This CDR3 is built from 16 residues. Germline-derived CDR1 and CDR2 are KGHDR and SFDVKD. CDR3 sequence: CATSDADRGWRDTQYF. CDR3 DNA sequence: TGTGCCACCAGTGATGCCGACAGGGGATGGAGAGATACGCAGTATTTT.

The J gene is TRBJ1-3, the V gene TRBV27; D is possibly TRBD1 (5 bases). CDR1 and CDR2 from the germline V gene are MNHEY and SMNVEV (reference sequence). Trimming pared 5 bases from V and 0 bases from J, leaving 11 bases between. The CDR3 spans 15 residues. The CDR3 here is CASSRAGGSGNTIYF. CDR3 DNA: TGTGCCAGCAGTCGGGCGGGGGGCTCTGGAAACACCATATATTTT.

The table lists this clonotype with many counts. J is TRBJ2-5 and V is TRBV11-2, with D possibly being TRBD2 (7 bases). The germline gives CDR1 SGHAT, CDR2 FQNNGV. Trimming removed 5 bases at V and 5 bases at J, with 18 bases between. The CDR3 contains 15 residues. Here the CDR3 reads CASSPTGLGGETQYF. In DNA form, the CDR3 reads TGTGCCAGCAGCCCCACAGGGCTGGGGGGGGAGACCCAGTACTTC.

This clonotype was picked up many times. The J gene is TRBJ2-7, the V gene TRBV27; D is unclear. Trimming removed 3 bases at V and 2 bases at J, with 8 bases between. The CDR3 has 13 amino acids. Germline values: CDR1 MNHEY, CDR2 SMNVEV (reference sequence). This CDR3 is CASSFSFTYEQYF. The CDR3 region has the DNA TGTGCCAGCAGTTTTAGTTTCACCTACGAGCAGTACTTC.

The V gene is TRBV5-1, the J gene TRBJ1-1; the D gene is possibly TRBD1 (5 bases). Trimming took off 2 bases at V and 7 bases at J, with 12 bases between the two ends. Germline V gives CDR1 SGHRS, CDR2 YFSETQ. The CDR3 runs to 13 residues. The CDR3 DNA is TGCGCCAGCAGCTTATCGCAGGGACTTGAAGCTTTCTTT. As protein: CASSLSQGLEAFF.

V usage is TRBV7-9 and J usage is TRBJ1-1, with 9 bases that match TRBD1. CDR1 and CDR2 from the germline V gene are SEHNR and FQNEAQ (reference sequence). The CDR3 contains 14 residues. V trimming: 5 bases; J trimming: 1 base; junction bases outside the gene matches: 2. The CDR3: CASSTGQGNTEAFF. For the CDR3, the DNA is TGTGCCAGCAGCACGGGACAGGGGAACACTGAAGCTTTCTTT.

This clonotype has only a few counts. The chain joins TRBV6-6 to TRBJ1-2, with D perhaps TRBD1 (6 bases). Germline CDR1 reads MNHNY; CDR2 reads SVGAGI (reference sequence). V dropped 5 bases and J dropped 3 bases, with 16 bases sitting between them. This CDR3 region has 15 residues. CDR3 in DNA: TGTGCCAGCAGTATCTCACCGGGGGCGCACTATGGCTACACCTTC. It is translated as CASSISPGAHYGYTF.

On this clonotype itself: A single base separates this from a much larger clone, so it may be a read error. The CDR3 is CATSPPGAAYEQYF. DNA for the CDR3: TGTGCCACCAGCCCTCCAGGGGCCGCCTACGAGCAGTACTTC. V gene TRBV7-6 combines with J gene TRBJ2-7, with a possible D match to TRBD1 (6 bases). The germline CDR1 and CDR2 sequences are SGHVS and FNYEAQ. This CDR3 region has 14 residues.

At least ten counts were recorded for this clonotype. The CDR3 is CASSLLAGYNEQFF. Here the CDR3 DNA reads TGTGCCAGCAGTTTACTAGCGGGGTACAATGAGCAGTTCTTC. The chain joins TRBV27 to TRBJ2-1, with 9 bases that match TRBD2. V lost 2 bases to trimming and J lost 4 bases; unmatched junction nucleotides: 0. CDR1 MNHEY and CDR2 SMNVEV come from the germline V gene (reference sequence). The CDR3 has 14 residues.

The chain joins TRBV15 to TRBJ1-1, with TRBD1 matching 10 bases. With 1 base clipped from V and 6 bases from J, the junction kept 11 bases outside the gene matches. CDR1 LNHNV and CDR2 YYDKDF come from the germline V gene (reference sequence). CDR3 length: 17 residues. CDR3 in amino acids: CATSRALGQGPRAEAFF. Here the CDR3 DNA reads TGTGCCACCAGCAGAGCCCTGGGACAGGGGCCGCGGGCTGAAGCTTTCTTT.

The V and J genes are TRBV19 and TRBJ1-2, with D uncertain. Germline V gene lookup returns CDR1 LNHDA and CDR2 SQIVND (reference sequence). This CDR3 comprises 12 residues. Trimming removed 5 bases at V and 8 bases at J, with 12 bases between. The CDR3 DNA is TGTGCCAGTAGTGTCGGCATCCTAGGCTACACCTTC. As protein: CASSVGILGYTF.

This clonotype was seen only a few times. The J gene is TRBJ1-5, the V gene TRBV6-5; D gene ambiguous. V lost 2 bases to trimming and J lost 7 bases, with 12 bases between them. This CDR3 region has 14 residues. Germline V gene sequence: CDR1 MNHEY, CDR2 SVGAGI. The CDR3 nucleotides read TGTGCCAGCAGTTACCTACTGGGTGAGCAGCCCCAGCATTTT. This sequence encodes CASSYLLGEQPQHF.

This clonotype came up a few times. V gene TRBV20-1 combines with J gene TRBJ2-1; no clear D gene. V shed 0 bases and J shed 8 bases, with 17 bases lying between them. Germline CDR1 is DFQATT and CDR2 is SNEGSKA (reference sequence). This CDR3 is built from 15 residues. CDR3 protein: CSARDFRDPEDEQFF. The CDR3 DNA sequence: TGCAGTGCTAGAGATTTCCGAGACCCCGAGGATGAGCAGTTCTTC.

This clonotype was detected a few times. V is TRBV11-2 and J is TRBJ2-7; D gene unclear. The CDR3 runs 17 residues. Trimming left V 3 bases short and J 0 bases short, with 18 bases between. The germline gives CDR1 SGHAT, CDR2 FQNNGV. The CDR3 protein is CASSFLRLYRSSYEQYF. CDR3 DNA: TGTGCCAGCAGCTTCTTGCGGCTGTACAGAAGCTCCTACGAGCAGTACTTC.

In its sample, this clonotype was seen once. The chain uses TRBV28 and TRBJ2-7; 12 nucleotides line up with TRBD1. The CDR3 has 14 amino acids. Germline values: CDR1 MDHEN, CDR2 SYDVKM. V trimming: 8 bases; J trimming: 4 bases; junction bases outside the gene matches: 6. The CDR3 sequence: CASDSGQGAYEQYF. The CDR3 DNA is TGTGCCAGCGATTCGGGACAGGGGGCTTACGAGCAGTACTTC.

This clonotype was counted only a few times. CDR3 sequence (DNA): TGTGCCAGCAGCCCCTGGACACAGCACACCGGGGAGCTGTTTTTT. It encodes CASSPWTQHTGELFF. The rearrangement uses TRBV7-2 and TRBJ2-2, with D possibly TRBD1 on 5 matching bases. Deletions cut 5 bases from V and 3 bases from J, with 13 bases between. Germline V gene data show CDR1 as SGHTA and CDR2 as FQGNSA. There are 15 residues in the CDR3. Together with reference TRBV7-2 and TRBJ2-2, the CDR3 gives the full variable domain: GAGVSQSPSNKVTEKGKDVELRCDPISGHTALYWYRQSLGQGLEFLIYFQGNSAPDKSGLPSDRFSAERTGGSVSTLTIQRTQQEDSAVYLCASSPWTQHTGELFFGEGSRLTVL.

As for this clonotype: This may arise from a read error, as a much more abundant clone is one base away. This chain joins TRBV6-8 and TRBJ1-4; maybe TRBD1 (5 bases). The length of the CDR3 is 17 residues. Germline CDR1 is MNHGY and CDR2 is SAAAGT. The DNA for the CDR3 is TGTGCCAGCAGTTACGGGACCGGACCCTCAACTAATGAAAAACTGTCTTTT. Translating gives CASSYGTGPSTNEKLSF.

This clonotype appeared once. The genes are TRBV27 and TRBJ1-2; a possible D gene is TRBD1 (5 bases). The CDR3 sequence is 11 residues long. The germline gives CDR1 MNHEY, CDR2 SMNVEV (reference sequence). Trimming removed 8 bases at V and 7 bases at J, with 11 bases between. CDR3 DNA: TGTGCCAGCCTGGGGGGGGGTGGCTACACCTTC. Protein product: CASLGGGGYTF.

This chain joins TRBV19 and TRBJ2-2; TRBD2 might be the D (8 bases). The CDR3 covers 17 residues. Deletions cut 1 base from V and 2 bases from J, with 14 bases between. From germline, CDR1 is LNHDA and CDR2 SQIVND (reference sequence). The CDR3 region is CASSIAPGGGNTGELFF. The CDR3, as DNA: TGTGCCAGTAGTATAGCTCCGGGAGGGGGCAACACCGGGGAGCTGTTTTTT. The variable domain in full, completed from reference TRBV19 and TRBJ2-2, reads DGGITQSPKYLFRKEGQNVTLSCEQNLNHDAMYWYRQDPGQGLRLIYYSQIVNDFQKGDIAEGYSVSREKKESFPLTVTSAQKNPTAFYLCASSIAPGGGNTGELFFGEGSRLTVL.

The CDR3 loop reads CSVEDQDRDGNTIYF. The CDR3 DNA sequence: TGCAGCGTTGAAGATCAGGACAGGGATGGAAACACCATATATTTT. This chain links TRBV29-1 with TRBJ1-3; TRBD1 matches 8 bases. The CDR3 is 15 residues long. Trimming at V came to 0 bases and at J to 3 bases, leaving 4 bases not matched to a gene. Germline CDR1 SQVTM, CDR2 ANQGSEA.

In this sample, this clonotype turned up a few times. The rearrangement uses TRBV7-3 and TRBJ2-1; D is uncertain. CDR1 is SGHTA and CDR2 is FQGTGA in the germline V gene. V gave up 1 base and J gave up 4 bases, with 8 bases separating them. The length of the CDR3 is 14 residues. The CDR3 loop is CASSLNGKYNEQFF. The CDR3 nucleotides are TGTGCCAGCAGCTTAAACGGTAAATACAATGAGCAGTTCTTC.

This clonotype came up many times. The chain has TRBV4-1 and TRBJ2-1, with D hard to call. The CDR3 has 14 residues. The ends were cut back, 2 bases at V and 0 bases at J, with 5 bases in the middle. Germline V gene data show CDR1 as MGHRA and CDR2 as YSYEKL. CDR3 residues: CASSQPDSYNEQFF. The CDR3 DNA follows: TGCGCCAGCAGCCAACCTGACTCCTACAATGAGCAGTTCTTC.

This clonotype was seen a handful of times. CDR3 bases: TGCGCCAGCAGCCCCGTATACTACAGGGGTCTCGAGCAGTACTTC. This codes for CASSPVYYRGLEQYF. The chain is built from TRBV4-1 and TRBJ2-7; 7 bases match TRBD1. Germline CDR1 and CDR2: MGHRA and YSYEKL. The CDR3 is 15 amino acids. J was trimmed by 6 bases and V by 4 bases; bases with no gene match: 12.

This clonotype was seen many times. The rearrangement links TRBV7-9 to TRBJ2-7; a weak D match, TRBD1 (5 bases). The CDR3 totals 14 residues. The V and J ends lost 2 bases and 2 bases respectively, with 10 bases between them. From germline, CDR1 is SEHNR and CDR2 FQNEAQ (reference sequence). The CDR3 sequence is CASSLPGKAYEQYF. The CDR3 DNA sequence: TGTGCCAGCAGCTTACCAGGGAAGGCCTACGAGCAGTACTTC. The complete variable domain, with remaining parts taken from reference TRBV7-9 and TRBJ2-7, reads DTGVSQNPRHKITKRGQNVTFRCDPISEHNRLYWYRQTLGQGPEFLTYFQNEAQLEKSRLLSDRFSAERPKGSFSTLEIQRTEQGDSAMYLCASSLPGKAYEQYFGPGTRLTVT.

V gene TRBV19 combines with J gene TRBJ1-1; D may be TRBD1 (6 bases). Germline V gene lookup returns CDR1 LNHDA and CDR2 SQIVND (reference sequence). CDR3 length: 14 residues. The V end lost 5 bases, the J end lost 6 bases, and 16 bases lay between the germline ends. In DNA, the CDR3 is TGTGCCAGTAGTCAAGGGGGGGGCCTGGCTGAAGCTTTCTTT. It encodes CASSQGGGLAEAFF.